Included here is one TCR beta chain sequence, with context. The source of the sample is a study of T-cell reconstitution after alpha-beta-depleted transplantation in children. Researchers prepared the TCRbeta library using unique molecular identifiers, the study reports. TCRdb ran MiXCR on the PCR reads and lists one entry per CDR3 protein. The sample carries about 870,000 distinct CDR3 sequences, 15% to 20% recorded once. Germline loops: CDR1 LNHDA, CDR2 SQIVND (reference sequence). This CDR3 spans 15 amino acids. Trimming stripped 3 bases from V and 0 bases from J, with 9 bases between. This TCR came from a male patient between 10 and 17 years old who had a stem cell transplant for acute lymphoblastic leukemia, so the T cells may come from the graft donor. This sequence joins TRBV19 and TRBJ2-1; possibly TRBD1 for D (6 bases). The sample in question was PBMCs, mostly from graft donor cells, obtained 360 days after TCRalphabeta/CD19-depleted stem cell transplant. DNA for the CDR3: TGTGCCAGTAGTATCAAGGACAGCTCCTACAATGAGCAGTTCTTC. As protein: CASSIKDSSYNEQFF.